This is a list of T cell receptor beta chains from one sample in a study of T cells in localized non-small cell lung cancer. Libraries were prepared by immunoSEQ multiplex PCR; TCRdb keeps only in-frame clonotypes and omits some of them. The data hold around 140,000 clones, with around 89% observed a single time. Sequencing was performed on peripheral blood, taken before any cancer treatment. The receptor source for this set is a female donor older than 55 with stage I lung adenocarcinoma. The CDR3 runs from the conserved cysteine through the conserved F or W. Clone size is stated in some rows and not others, as once, few, many or a class when expanded.

TRBV30	TRBJ2-1	.	CAWSLNTAYNEQFF
TRBV11-2	TRBJ2-7	.	CASSASTEEYF
TRBV7-3	TRBJ2-3	once	CASSRTSGSTDTQYF
TRBV6-5	.	.	CASSLREYANEQYF
TRBV10-1	TRBJ2-3	.	CASSELLAGGADTQYF
TRBV7-9	TRBJ2-7	.	CASTSNYEQYF
TRBV11-2	TRBJ2-3	.	CASSTGGSTDTQYF
TRBV5-6	TRBJ2-5	.	CASSSGKRIFQETQYF
TRBV5-1	TRBJ2-1	.	CASSREQEYNEQFF
TRBV19	TRBJ1-4	.	CASSISTGRISDEKLFF
TRBV23-1	TRBJ2-1	.	CASSQKPGLAGYNEQFF
TRBV7-2	TRBJ1-1	.	CASSPRGGIVTEAFF
TRBV7-7	TRBJ2-5	.	CASSLGGQTQYF
TRBV2	TRBJ2-1	.	CASKSLQGWFF
TRBV5-4	TRBJ2-7	.	CASSLVRESYEQYF
TRBV6-5	TRBJ2-3	.	CASSAGVADTQYF
TRBV27	TRBJ1-5	.	CASSSVSGISQPQHF
TRBV5-1	TRBJ1-3	.	CASSTVGENTIYF
TRBV11-3	TRBJ2-2	once	CASSYTSGSAAGELFF
TRBV28	TRBJ1-2	.	CAIDTGKGGGYTF
TRBV18	TRBJ2-5	.	CASSPPSLRETQYF
TRBV5-8	TRBJ2-7	.	CASSLGTGRPYEQYF
TRBV10-3	TRBJ2-5	.	CAISDQLGGEETQYF
TRBV19	TRBJ2-6	.	CASSTGGSGANVLTF
TRBV6-5	TRBJ2-7	.	CASRQGVYEQYF
TRBV9	TRBJ1-4	.	CASAGEANEKLFF
TRBV29-1	TRBJ1-1	.	CSVAGHTMLTEAFF
TRBV6-5	TRBJ2-4	.	CASSFGLAGGENIQYF
TRBV6-4	TRBJ2-6	.	CASSDSAGVGANVLTF
TRBV6-5	TRBJ1-3	.	CASSYGSWGNTIYF
TRBV14	TRBJ2-7	.	CASSQDRVQSEQYF
TRBV30	TRBJ1-1	few	CAWSSYDENTEAFF
TRBV6-6	TRBJ1-5	.	CASSLDRVGQPQHF
TRBV9	TRBJ2-5	.	CASSPERVIRTGGLGYQETQYF
TRBV30	TRBJ2-5	.	CAWSVWGQQETQYF
TRBV7-9	TRBJ1-4	.	CASSLGRSEKLFF
TRBV2	TRBJ1-2	.	CASSEGGLYGYTF
TRBV2	TRBJ1-2	.	CASSDDRGLYGYTF
TRBV4-1	TRBJ2-7	.	CASSQEKGREQYF